Listed here is a single T cell receptor (beta chain). Antigen: not known. The germline CDR1 and CDR2 sequences are MRHNA and SNTAGT. The length of the CDR3 is 13 residues. V was shortened by 2 bases and J by 3 bases, with 7 bases between the two germline ends. Some clones are missing from TCRdb's copy, which holds only in-frame ones; the method was immunoSEQ multiplex PCR. Here the sample spans 150,000 or so clones, around nine tenths being singletons. The sample is drawn from a study of T cell responses to AZD1222 COVID-19 vaccine. Study results and limitations: Dominant CD4 TCR responses targeted spike regions 160-218 and 743-854. No repertoire was sampled before or during the peak T cell response, only after it. Seropositivity was recorded at baseline in only a handful of AZD1222 recipients. Unmutated variant regions are reportedly targeted by nearly half of spike-specific TCRs.

This clonotype was obtained from an adult in good health. Specimen: peripheral blood, collected on day 0 of AZD1222 vaccination. The chain joins TRBV6-4 to TRBJ1-2, with D hard to call. CDR3 protein: CASSDQGHYGYTF. DNA of the CDR3: TGTGCCAGCAGTGACCAAGGACACTATGGCTACACCTTC.